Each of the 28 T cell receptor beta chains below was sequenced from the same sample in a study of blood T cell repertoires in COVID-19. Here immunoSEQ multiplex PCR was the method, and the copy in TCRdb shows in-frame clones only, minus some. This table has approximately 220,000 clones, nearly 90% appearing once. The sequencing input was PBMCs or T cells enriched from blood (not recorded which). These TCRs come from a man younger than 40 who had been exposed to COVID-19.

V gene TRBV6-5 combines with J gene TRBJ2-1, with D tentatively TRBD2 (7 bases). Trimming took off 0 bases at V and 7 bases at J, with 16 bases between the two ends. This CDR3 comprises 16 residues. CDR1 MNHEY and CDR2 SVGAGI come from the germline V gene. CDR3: CASSYSLGGLGNEQFF. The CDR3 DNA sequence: TGTGCCAGCAGTTACTCGTTGGGGGGGCTGGGGAATGAGCAGTTCTTC.

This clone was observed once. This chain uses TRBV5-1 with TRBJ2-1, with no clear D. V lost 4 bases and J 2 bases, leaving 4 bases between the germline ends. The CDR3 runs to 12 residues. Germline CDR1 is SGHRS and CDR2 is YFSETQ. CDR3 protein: CASSTPYNEQFF. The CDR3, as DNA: TGCGCCAGCAGCACTCCCTACAATGAGCAGTTCTTC. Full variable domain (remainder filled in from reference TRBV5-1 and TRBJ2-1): KAGVTQTPRYLIKTRGQQVTLSCSPISGHRSVSWYQQTPGQGLQFLFEYFSETQRNKGNFPGRFSGRQFSNSRSEMNVSTLELGDSALYLCASSTPYNEQFFGPGTRLTVL.

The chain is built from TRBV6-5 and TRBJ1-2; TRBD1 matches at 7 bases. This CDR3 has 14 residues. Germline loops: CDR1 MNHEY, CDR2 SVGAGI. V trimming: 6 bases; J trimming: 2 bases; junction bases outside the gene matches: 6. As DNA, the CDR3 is TGTGCCAGCAGATACCGACAGGGCAACTATGGCTACACCTTC. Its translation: CASRYRQGNYGYTF.

CDR3 residues: CSVTRTSTDTQYF. The CDR3 nucleotides are TGCAGCGTTACGAGGACTAGCACAGATACGCAGTATTTT. The genes are TRBV29-1 and TRBJ2-3; TRBD2 might be the D (5 bases). The length of the CDR3 is 13 residues. Germline CDR1 and CDR2: SQVTM and ANQGSEA. V lost 5 bases to trimming and J lost 0 bases, with 9 bases between them.

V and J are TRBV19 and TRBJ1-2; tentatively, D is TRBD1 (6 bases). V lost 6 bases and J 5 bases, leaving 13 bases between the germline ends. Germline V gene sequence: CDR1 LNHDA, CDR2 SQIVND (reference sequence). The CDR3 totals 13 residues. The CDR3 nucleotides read TGTGCCAGTAGCCTGGACAGAGAGTATGGCTACACCTTC. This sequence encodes CASSLDREYGYTF.

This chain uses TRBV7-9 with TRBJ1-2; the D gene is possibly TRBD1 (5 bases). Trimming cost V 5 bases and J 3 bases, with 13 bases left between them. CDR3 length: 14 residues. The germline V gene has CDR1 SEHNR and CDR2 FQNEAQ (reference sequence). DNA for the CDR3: TGTGCCAGCAGCCCCAGGGAGGGGTACTATGGCTACACCTTC. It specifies CASSPREGYYGYTF.

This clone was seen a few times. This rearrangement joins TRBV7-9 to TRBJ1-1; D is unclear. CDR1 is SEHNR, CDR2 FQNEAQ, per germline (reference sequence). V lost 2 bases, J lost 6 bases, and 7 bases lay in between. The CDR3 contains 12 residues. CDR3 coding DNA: TGTGCCAGCAGCTTAAGACGGGCTGAAGCTTTCTTT. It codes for CASSLRRAEAFF.

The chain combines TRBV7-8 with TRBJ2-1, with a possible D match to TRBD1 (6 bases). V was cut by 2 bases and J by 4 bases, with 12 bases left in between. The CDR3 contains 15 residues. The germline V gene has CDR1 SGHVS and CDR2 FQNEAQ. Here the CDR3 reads CASSLTGQGYNEQFF. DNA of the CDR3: TGTGCCAGCAGCTTAACGGGACAAGGATACAATGAGCAGTTCTTC. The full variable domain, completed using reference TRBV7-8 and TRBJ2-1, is GAGVSQSPRYKVAKRGQDVALRCDPISGHVSLFWYQQALGQGPEFLTYFQNEAQLDKSGLPSDRFFAERPEGSVSTLKIQRTQQEDSAVYLCASSLTGQGYNEQFFGPGTRLTVL.

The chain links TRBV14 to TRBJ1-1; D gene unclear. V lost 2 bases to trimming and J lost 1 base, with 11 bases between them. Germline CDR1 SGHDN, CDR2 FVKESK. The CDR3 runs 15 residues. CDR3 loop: CASSQQRYGNTEAFF. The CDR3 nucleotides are TGTGCCAGCAGCCAACAAAGATACGGGAACACTGAAGCTTTCTTT.

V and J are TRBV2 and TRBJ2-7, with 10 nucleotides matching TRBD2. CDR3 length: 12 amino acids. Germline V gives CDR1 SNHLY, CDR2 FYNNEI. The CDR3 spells CAISGGAYEQYF. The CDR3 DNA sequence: TGTGCTATCAGCGGGGGGGCCTACGAGCAGTACTTC. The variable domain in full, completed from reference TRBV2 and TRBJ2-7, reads EPEVTQTPSHQVTQMGQEVILRCVPISNHLYFYWYRQILGQKVEFLVSFYNNEISEKSEIFDDQFSVERPDGSNFTLKIRSTKLEDSAMYFCAISGGAYEQYFGPGTRLTVT.

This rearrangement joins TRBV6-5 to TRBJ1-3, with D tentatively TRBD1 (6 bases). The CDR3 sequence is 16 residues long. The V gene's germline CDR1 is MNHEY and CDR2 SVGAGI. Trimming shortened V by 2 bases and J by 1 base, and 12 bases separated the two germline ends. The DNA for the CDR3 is TGTGCCAGCAGTTACGGCAGGGGCCCATCTGGAAACACCATATATTTT. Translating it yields CASSYGRGPSGNTIYF.

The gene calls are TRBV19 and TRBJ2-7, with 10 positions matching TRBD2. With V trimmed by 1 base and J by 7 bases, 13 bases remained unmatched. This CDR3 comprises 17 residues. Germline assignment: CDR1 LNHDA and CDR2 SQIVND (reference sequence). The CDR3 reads CASSIGEPSGGSLEQYF. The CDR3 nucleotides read TGTGCCAGTAGTATAGGTGAGCCTAGCGGGGGCTCGTTGGAGCAGTACTTC.

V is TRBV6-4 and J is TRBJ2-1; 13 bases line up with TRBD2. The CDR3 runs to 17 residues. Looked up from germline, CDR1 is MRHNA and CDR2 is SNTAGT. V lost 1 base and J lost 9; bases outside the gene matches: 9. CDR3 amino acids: CASSDYKTSGGRGEQFF. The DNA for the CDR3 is TGTGCCAGCAGTGACTACAAGACTAGCGGGGGGCGAGGTGAGCAGTTCTTC.

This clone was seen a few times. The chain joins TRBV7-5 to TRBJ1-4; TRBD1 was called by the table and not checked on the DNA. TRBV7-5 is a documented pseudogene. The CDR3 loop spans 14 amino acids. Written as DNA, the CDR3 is TGTGTCAGAAGCCCTGATGAACATCGAGAAAAACTGTTTTTT. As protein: CVRSPDEHREKLFF.

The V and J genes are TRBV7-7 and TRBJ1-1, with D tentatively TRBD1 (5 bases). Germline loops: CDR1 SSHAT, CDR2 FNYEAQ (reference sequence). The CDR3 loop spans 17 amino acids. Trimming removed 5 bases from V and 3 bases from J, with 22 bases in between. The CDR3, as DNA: TGTGCCAGCAGCCCAAGGCCTAGGGGCAGAAAGGACACTGAAGCTTTCTTT. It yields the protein CASSPRPRGRKDTEAFF.

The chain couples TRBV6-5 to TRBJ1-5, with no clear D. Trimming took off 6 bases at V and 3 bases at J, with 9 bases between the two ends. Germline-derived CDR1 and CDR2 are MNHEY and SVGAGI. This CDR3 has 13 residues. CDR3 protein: CASSAVSNQPQHF. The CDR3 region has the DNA TGTGCCAGCAGCGCGGTCTCCAATCAGCCCCAGCATTTT.

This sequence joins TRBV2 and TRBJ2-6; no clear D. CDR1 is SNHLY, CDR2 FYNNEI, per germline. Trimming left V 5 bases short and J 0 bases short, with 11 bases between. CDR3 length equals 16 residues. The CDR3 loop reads CASSHNSDSGANVLTF. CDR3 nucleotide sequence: TGTGCCAGCAGTCACAATTCAGACTCTGGGGCCAACGTCCTGACTTTC.

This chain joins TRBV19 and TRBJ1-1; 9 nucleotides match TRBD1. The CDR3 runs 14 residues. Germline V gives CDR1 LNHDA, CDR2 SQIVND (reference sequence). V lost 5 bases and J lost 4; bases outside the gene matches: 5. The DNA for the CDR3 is TGTGCCAGTAGTTCGAACAGGGGGCCCACTGAAGCTTTCTTT. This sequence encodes CASSSNRGPTEAFF.

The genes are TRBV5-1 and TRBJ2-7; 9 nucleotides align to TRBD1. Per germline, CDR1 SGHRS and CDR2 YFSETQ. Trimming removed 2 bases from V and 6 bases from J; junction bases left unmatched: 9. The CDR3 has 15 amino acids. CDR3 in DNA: TGCGCCAGCAGCTTTTACAGGGGGCGACCGGGCGAGCAGTACTTC. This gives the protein CASSFYRGRPGEQYF. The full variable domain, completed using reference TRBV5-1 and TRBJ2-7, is KAGVTQTPRYLIKTRGQQVTLSCSPISGHRSVSWYQQTPGQGLQFLFEYFSETQRNKGNFPGRFSGRQFSNSRSEMNVSTLELGDSALYLCASSFYRGRPGEQYFGPGTRLTVT.

The chain's CDR3 is CASSGVRGTTDTQYF. The CDR3 coding sequence is TGTGCCAGCAGCGGAGTGCGGGGGACCACAGATACGCAGTATTTT. The chain uses TRBV9 and TRBJ2-3; 7 bases match TRBD2. J gave up 2 bases and V 3 bases, and 6 bases lay outside the gene matches. The CDR3 covers 15 residues. Looked up from germline, CDR1 is SGDLS and CDR2 is YYNGEE.

The CDR3, as DNA: TGTGCCAGTAGTATACAGGGGGCGGTCACCGGGGAGCTGTTTTTT. It encodes CASSIQGAVTGELFF. The chain uses TRBV19 and TRBJ2-2; 8 bases map to TRBD1. After removal of 2 bases from V and 4 bases from J, the junction contained 3 bases not matched to a gene. The CDR3 loop spans 15 amino acids. Germline V CDR1 and CDR2: LNHDA, SQIVND (reference sequence).

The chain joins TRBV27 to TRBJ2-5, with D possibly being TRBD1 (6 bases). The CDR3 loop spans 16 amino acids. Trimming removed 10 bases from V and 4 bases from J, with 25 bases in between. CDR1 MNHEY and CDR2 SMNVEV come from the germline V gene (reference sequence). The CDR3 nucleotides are TGTGCCACCGCGCCCCAGGCAGGGGCGTATTCAGAGACCCAGTACTTC. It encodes CATAPQAGAYSETQYF.

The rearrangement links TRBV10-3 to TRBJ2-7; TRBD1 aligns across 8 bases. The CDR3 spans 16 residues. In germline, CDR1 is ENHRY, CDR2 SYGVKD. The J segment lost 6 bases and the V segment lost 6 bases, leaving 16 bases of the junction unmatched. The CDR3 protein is CAIRGRIGQGGLEQYF. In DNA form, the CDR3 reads TGTGCCATCAGGGGGCGAATCGGACAGGGTGGGCTCGAGCAGTACTTC.

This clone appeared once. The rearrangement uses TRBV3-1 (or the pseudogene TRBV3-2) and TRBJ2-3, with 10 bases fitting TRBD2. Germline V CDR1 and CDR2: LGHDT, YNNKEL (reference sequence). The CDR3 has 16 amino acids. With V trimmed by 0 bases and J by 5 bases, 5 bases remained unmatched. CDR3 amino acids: CASSQDISGGQDTQYF. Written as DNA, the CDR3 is TGTGCCAGCAGCCAAGATATTAGCGGGGGGCAAGATACGCAGTATTTT.

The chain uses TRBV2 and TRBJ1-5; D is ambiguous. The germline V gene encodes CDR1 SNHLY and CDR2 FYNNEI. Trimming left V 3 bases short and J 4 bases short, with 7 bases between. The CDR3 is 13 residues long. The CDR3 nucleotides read TGTGCCAGCAGTGAGGGAGTTAATCAGCCCCAGCATTTT. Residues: CASSEGVNQPQHF.

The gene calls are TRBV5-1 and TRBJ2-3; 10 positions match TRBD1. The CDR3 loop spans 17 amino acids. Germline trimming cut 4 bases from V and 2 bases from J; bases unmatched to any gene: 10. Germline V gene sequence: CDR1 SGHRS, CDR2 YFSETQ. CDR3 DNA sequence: TGCGCCAGCAGCATGACGACAGGGGGCATTCTCACAGATACGCAGTATTTT. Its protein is CASSMTTGGILTDTQYF.

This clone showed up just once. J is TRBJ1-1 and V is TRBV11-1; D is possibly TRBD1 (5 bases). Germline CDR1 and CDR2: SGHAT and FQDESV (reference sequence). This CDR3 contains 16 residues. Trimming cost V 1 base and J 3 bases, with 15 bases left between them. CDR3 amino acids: CASSLVLGDSDTEAFF. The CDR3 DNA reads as TGTGCCAGCAGCTTAGTTCTGGGGGACTCTGACACTGAAGCTTTCTTT.

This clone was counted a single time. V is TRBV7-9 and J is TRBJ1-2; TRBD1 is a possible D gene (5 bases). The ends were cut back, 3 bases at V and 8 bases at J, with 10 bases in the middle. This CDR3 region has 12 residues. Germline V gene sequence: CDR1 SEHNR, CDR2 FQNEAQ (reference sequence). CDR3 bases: TGTGCCAGCAGCTTCAGGGAAGGCGGCTACACCTTC. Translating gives CASSFREGGYTF.